This is a list of T cell receptor beta chains from one sample in a study of neurological immune-mediated disorders. Each CDR3 protein is one row after TCRdb ran MiXCR on the 5' RACE reads. The table shows about 76,000 distinct CDR3 sequences, with approximately 17% occurring only once. The specimen sequenced was PBMCs. Every receptor here comes from a woman aged 40 to 55 in good health. Each CDR3 is given with its conserved first and last residue. Each record gives: V gene, D gene, clone size, J gene, CDR3 protein, CDR3 DNA. A D gene is named only where the DNA matches it firmly. Clone size is not always given. Where it is, it says once, few, many or a class for expanded clones.

TRBV5-1	TRBD2	.	TRBJ2-3	CASSQGLAGAADTQYF	TGCGCCAGCAGTCAAGGACTAGCGGGAGCGGCAGATACGCAGTATTTT
TRBV9	.	many	TRBJ1-1	CASSVDPMGPGEAFF	TGTGCCAGCAGCGTCGACCCCATGGGGCCGGGGGAAGCTTTCTTT
TRBV29-1	.	many	TRBJ1-5	CSSSGESQPQHF	TGCAGCTCCTCGGGGGAAAGTCAGCCCCAGCATTTT
TRBV20-1	TRBD1	many	TRBJ1-6	CSARDPFDRAPGQGVGALHF	TGCAGTGCTAGAGATCCGTTTGATCGAGCACCGGGACAGGGGGTAGGGGCCCTCCACTTT
TRBV5-1	.	.	TRBJ2-5	CASSLCSGGTQYF	TGCGCCAGCAGCTTGTGTTCCGGTGGGACCCAGTACTTC
TRBV7-2	.	many	TRBJ1-2	CASSLALANYGYTF	TGTGCCAGCAGCTTAGCGTTAGCTAACTATGGCTACACCTTC
TRBV7-2	.	many	TRBJ1-5	CASSEQGYGNQPQHF	TGTGCCAGCAGTGAACAGGGTTATGGCAATCAGCCCCAGCATTTT
TRBV20-1	.	many	TRBJ1-5	CSAPNYMGGEGQPQHF	TGCAGTGCTCCGAATTATATGGGAGGGGAAGGCCAGCCCCAGCATTTT
TRBV5-5	TRBD2	once	TRBJ2-5	CASSLVAGAPMETQYF	TGTGCCAGCAGCTTGGTAGCGGGGGCCCCGATGGAGACCCAGTACTTC
TRBV2	.	few	TRBJ2-3	CASTIRNTDTQYF	TGTGCCAGCACGATCCGGAATACCGATACGCAGTATTTT